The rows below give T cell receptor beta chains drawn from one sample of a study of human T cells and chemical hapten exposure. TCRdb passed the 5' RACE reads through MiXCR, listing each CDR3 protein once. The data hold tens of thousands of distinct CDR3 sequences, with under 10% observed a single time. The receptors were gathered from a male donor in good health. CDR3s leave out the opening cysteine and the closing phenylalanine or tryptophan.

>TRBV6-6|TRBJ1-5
ASSYGGDGDQPQH
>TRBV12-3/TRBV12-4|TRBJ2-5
ASSPLRAAGETQY
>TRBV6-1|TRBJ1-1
ASTLTGQNTEAF
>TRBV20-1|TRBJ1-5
SAGGTGGGQPQH
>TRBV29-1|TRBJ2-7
SGRTGHEQY
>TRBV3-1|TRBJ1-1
ASSETGMAEAF
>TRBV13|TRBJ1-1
ASSLDFGTEAF
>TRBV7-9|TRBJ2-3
ASSLASTSGGTDTQY
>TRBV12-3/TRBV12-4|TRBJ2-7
ASREGQIYEQY
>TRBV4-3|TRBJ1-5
ASSQDKGGRNQPQH
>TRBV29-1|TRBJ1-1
SVVRDTDEAF
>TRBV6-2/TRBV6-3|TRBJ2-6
ASRSEEAGANVLT
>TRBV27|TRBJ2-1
ASSLTTGGTEQF
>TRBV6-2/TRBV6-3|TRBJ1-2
ACQDRHSDGYT
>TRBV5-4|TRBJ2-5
ASSLGTDETQY
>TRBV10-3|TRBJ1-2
AISEPSPGQGVSNYGYT
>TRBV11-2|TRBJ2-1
ASSLDQVFTRRNEQF
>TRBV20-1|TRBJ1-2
SARDTRQTYGDT
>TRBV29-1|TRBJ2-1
SVRRSSGYNEQF
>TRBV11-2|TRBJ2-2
ASSPSASYTGELF
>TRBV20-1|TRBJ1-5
SARDPAGTGNQPQH
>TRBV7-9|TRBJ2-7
ASSPRRSYEQY
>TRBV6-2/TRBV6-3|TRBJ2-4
ASSAHLRRAKKIQY
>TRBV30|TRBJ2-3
AWSVSTSGPYTDTQY
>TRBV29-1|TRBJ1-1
SVEGQGARTEAF
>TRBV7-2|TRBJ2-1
ASSLWDRADNEQF
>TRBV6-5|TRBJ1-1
ASSYSRGLTEAF
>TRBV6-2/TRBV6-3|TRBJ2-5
ASSLPGLAGGVGETQY
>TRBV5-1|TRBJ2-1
ASSLGTGNEQF
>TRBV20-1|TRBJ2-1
SAMGLAVSSYNEQF
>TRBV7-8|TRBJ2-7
ASSLISYEQY
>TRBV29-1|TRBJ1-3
SALDRPSSSGNTIY
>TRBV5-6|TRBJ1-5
ASSLGQRNQPQH
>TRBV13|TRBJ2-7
ASSLKGAYEQY
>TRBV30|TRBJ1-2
AWSGGTGKGYT
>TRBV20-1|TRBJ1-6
SAFTGTMNSPLH
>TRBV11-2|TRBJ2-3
ASSEVDTQY
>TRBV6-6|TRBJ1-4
ASSYAVGEKLF
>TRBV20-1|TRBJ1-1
SASGAGDTEAF
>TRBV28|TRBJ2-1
ASRFVRSRDEQF
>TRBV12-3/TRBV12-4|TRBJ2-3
ASSFSGTGKGSTPDTQY
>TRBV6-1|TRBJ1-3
ASSDPSGGRRNTIY
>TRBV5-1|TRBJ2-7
ASSQNVPGEQY
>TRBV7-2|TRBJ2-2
ASSLANTAGDTGELF
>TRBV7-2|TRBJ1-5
ASSLSWGRQPQH
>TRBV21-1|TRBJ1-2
ASSKSVTGVNYGDN
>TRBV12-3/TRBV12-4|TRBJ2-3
ASSQTDTQY
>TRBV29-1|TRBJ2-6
SVVGAGTGGHSGANVLT
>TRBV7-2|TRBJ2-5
ASSLAEAIFQETQY
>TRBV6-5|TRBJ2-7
ASSFGTGGYEQY
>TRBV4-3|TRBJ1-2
ASSQDPGRVLYGYT